This TCR beta chain was sequenced during a study of T cells in Graves' hyperthyroidism and ophthalmopathy. RNA transcripts provided the source from which TCR beta CDR3 regions were amplified. The HTBI primer set served for first-round RT-PCR of the TCR CDR3. MiXCR, applied by TCRdb to the multiplex PCR reads, yields one record per CDR3 protein. Of 500,000 to 600,000 distinct CDR3 sequences listed, just under 20% are singletons. Study outcomes and limitations: Among clonotypes expanded in thyroid above 0.001, most were also found in blood.

This clonotype has only one observation. The antigen is unknown. This CDR3 contains 16 residues. CDR1 is MDHEN, CDR2 SYDVKM, per germline. V lost 3 bases and J 4 bases, leaving 15 bases between the germline ends. Not enrolled were patients with uncontrolled infection, other autoimmune disease, pregnancy or lactation. About 9.4 ml fresh peripheral blood yielded the PBMCs. This sequence originates from a man aged 35 to 55 with Graves' ophthalmopathy. V and J are TRBV28 and TRBJ2-2; possible D gene TRBD2, 6 bases. Sequenced material: blood. As DNA, the CDR3 is TGTGCCAGCAGTTTGGTATTGGGGGGATCCACCGGGGAGCTGTTTTTT. Translated, it gives CASSLVLGGSTGELFF.